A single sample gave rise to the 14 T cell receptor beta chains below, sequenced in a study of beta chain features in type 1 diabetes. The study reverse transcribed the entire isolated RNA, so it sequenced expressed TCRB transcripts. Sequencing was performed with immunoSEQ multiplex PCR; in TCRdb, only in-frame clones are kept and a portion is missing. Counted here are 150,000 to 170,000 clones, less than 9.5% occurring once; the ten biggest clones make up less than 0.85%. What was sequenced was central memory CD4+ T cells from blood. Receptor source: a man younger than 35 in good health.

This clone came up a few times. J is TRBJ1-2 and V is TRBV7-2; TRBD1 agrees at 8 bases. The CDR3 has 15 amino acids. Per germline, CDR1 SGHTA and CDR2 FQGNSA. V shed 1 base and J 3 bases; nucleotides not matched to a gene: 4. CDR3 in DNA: TGTGCCAGCAGCTTAGGTTCAGGGGGCTACTATGGCTACACCTTC. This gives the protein CASSLGSGGYYGYTF. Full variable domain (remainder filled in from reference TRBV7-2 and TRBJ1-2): GAGVSQSPSNKVTEKGKDVELRCDPISGHTALYWYRQSLGQGLEFLIYFQGNSAPDKSGLPSDRFSAERTGGSVSTLTIQRTQQEDSAVYLCASSLGSGGYYGYTFGSGTRLTVV.

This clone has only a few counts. For the CDR3, the DNA is TGTGCCAGCAGCTTAACTAGCGGAAACAATGAGCAGTTCTTC. This translates into CASSLTSGNNEQFF. The chain couples TRBV7-3 to TRBJ2-1, with TRBD2 as a possible D gene (6 bases). The CDR3 spans 14 residues. Germline V gene sequence: CDR1 SGHTA, CDR2 FQGTGA. V lost 0 bases and J 5 bases, leaving 8 bases between the germline ends. The variable domain in full, with the rest retrieved from reference TRBV7-3 and TRBJ2-1, is GAGVSQTPSNKVTEKGKYVELRCDPISGHTALYWYRQSLGQGPEFLIYFQGTGAADDSGLPNDRFFAVRPEGSVSTLKIQRTERGDSAVYLCASSLTSGNNEQFFGPGTRLTVL.

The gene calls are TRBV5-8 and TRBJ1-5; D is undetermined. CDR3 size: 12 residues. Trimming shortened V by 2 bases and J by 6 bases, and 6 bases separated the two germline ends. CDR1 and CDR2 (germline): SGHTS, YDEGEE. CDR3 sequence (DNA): TGTGCCAGCAGCTTCGGTTCTCAGCCCCAGCATTTT. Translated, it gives CASSFGSQPQHF.

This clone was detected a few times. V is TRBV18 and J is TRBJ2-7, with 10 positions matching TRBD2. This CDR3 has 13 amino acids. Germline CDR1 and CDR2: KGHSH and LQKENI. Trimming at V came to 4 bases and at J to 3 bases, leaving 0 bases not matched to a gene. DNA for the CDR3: TGTGCCAGCTCACTAGCGGGAGGCTACGAGCAGTACTTC. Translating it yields CASSLAGGYEQYF.

CDR3 nucleotides: TGTGCCAGCTCGTCCGACCGGGACAGAGGTAGCTATGGCTACACCTTC. This encodes CASSSDRDRGSYGYTF. This chain uses TRBV18 with TRBJ1-2; 7 bases match TRBD1. Germline CDR1 reads KGHSH; CDR2 reads LQKENI. V lost 6 bases, J lost 4 bases, and 14 bases stayed unmatched. The CDR3 spans 16 residues. Looking up the rest from reference TRBV18 and TRBJ1-2 gives the full variable domain: NAGVMQNPRHLVRRRGQEARLRCSPMKGHSHVYWYRQLPEEGLKFMVYLQKENIIDESGMPKERFSAEFPKEGPSILRIQQVVRGDSAAYFCASSSDRDRGSYGYTFGSGTRLTVV.

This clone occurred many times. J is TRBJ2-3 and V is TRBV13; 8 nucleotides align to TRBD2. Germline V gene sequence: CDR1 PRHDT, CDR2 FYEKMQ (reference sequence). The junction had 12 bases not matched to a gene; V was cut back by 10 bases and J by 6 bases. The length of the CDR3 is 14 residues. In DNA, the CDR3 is TGTGCCACCGCACGGGGGGGGAAAACTGATACGCAGTATTTT. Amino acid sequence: CATARGGKTDTQYF.

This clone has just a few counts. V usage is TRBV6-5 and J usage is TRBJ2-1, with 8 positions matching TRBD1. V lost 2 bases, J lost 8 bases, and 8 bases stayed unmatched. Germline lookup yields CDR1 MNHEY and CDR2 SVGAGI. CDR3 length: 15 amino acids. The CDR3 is CASSYLGQGGDEQFF. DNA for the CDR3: TGTGCCAGCAGTTACCTCGGACAGGGCGGAGATGAGCAGTTCTTC.

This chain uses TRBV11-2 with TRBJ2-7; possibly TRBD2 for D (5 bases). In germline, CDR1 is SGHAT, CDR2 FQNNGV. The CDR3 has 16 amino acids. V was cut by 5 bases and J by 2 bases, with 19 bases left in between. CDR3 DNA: TGTGCCAGCAGCCCCACTGCCGGCGGGCCCACCTACGAGCAGTACTTC. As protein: CASSPTAGGPTYEQYF. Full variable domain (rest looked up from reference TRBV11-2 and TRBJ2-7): EAGVAQSPRYKIIEKRQSVAFWCNPISGHATLYWYQQILGQGPKLLIQFQNNGVVDDSQLPKDRFSAERLKGVDSTLKIQPAKLEDSAVYLCASSPTAGGPTYEQYFGPGTRLTVT.

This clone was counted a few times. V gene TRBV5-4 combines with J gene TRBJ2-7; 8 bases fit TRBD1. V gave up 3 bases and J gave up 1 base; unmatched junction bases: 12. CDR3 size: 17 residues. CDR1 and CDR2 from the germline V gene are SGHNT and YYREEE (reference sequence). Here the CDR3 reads CASSSRAADRASYEQYF. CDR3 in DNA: TGTGCCAGCAGCTCAAGGGCGGCGGACAGGGCATCCTACGAGCAGTACTTC.

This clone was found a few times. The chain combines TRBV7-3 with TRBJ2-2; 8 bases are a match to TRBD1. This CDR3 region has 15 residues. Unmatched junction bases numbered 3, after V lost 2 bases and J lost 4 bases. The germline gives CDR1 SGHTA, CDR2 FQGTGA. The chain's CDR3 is CASSLYRGTTGELFF. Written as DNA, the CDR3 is TGTGCCAGCAGCTTATACAGGGGGACCACCGGGGAGCTGTTTTTT.

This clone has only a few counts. The CDR3 sequence: CASSLGSNSGNTIYF. CDR3 DNA sequence: TGTGCCAGCAGCTTAGGTAGCAACTCTGGAAACACCATATATTTT. The chain uses TRBV7-9 and TRBJ1-3; the D is unclear. Per the germline V gene, CDR1 is SEHNR and CDR2 is FQNEAQ (reference sequence). V lost 1 base and J lost 0, with 7 bases in between. The CDR3 is made up of 15 amino acids.

CDR3 sequence: CAWQRGSNTEAFF. In DNA form, the CDR3 reads TGTGCCTGGCAGCGGGGGTCGAACACTGAAGCTTTCTTT. This chain links TRBV30 with TRBJ1-1; tentatively, D is TRBD1 (5 bases). From germline, CDR1 is GTSNPN and CDR2 SVGIG (reference sequence). The CDR3 extends over 13 amino acids. Trimming left V 5 bases short and J 1 base short, with 11 bases between.

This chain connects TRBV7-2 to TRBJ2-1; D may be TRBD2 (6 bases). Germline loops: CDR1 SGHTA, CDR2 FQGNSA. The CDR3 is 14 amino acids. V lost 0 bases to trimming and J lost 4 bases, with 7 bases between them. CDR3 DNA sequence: TGTGCCAGCAGCTTAGCGGGGGGATACAATGAGCAGTTCTTC. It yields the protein CASSLAGGYNEQFF.

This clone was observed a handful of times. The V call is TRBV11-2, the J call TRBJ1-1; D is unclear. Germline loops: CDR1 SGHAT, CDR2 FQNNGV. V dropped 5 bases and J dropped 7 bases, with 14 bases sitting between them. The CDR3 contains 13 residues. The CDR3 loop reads CASSHPPGSEAFF. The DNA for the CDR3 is TGTGCCAGCAGCCACCCGCCCGGGAGTGAAGCTTTCTTT.